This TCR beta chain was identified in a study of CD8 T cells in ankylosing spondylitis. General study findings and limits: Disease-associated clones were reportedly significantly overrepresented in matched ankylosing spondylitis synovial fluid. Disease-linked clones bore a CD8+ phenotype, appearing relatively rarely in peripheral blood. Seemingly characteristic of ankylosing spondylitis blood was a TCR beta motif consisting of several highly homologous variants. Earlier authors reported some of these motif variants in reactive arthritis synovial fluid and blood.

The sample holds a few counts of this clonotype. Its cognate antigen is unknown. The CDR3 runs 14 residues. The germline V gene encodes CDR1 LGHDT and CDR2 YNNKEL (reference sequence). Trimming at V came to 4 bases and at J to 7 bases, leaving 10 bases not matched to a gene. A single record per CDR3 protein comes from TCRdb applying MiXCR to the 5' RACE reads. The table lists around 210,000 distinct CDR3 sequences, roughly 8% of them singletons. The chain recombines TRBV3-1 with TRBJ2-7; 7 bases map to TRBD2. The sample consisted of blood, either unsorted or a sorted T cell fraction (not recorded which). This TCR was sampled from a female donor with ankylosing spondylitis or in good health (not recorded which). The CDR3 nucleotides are TGTGCCAGCAGCCTAACGAGCGGGGCGGGGGAGCAGTACTTC. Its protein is CASSLTSGAGEQYF.